This is a list of T cell receptor beta chains from one sample in a study of blood T cell repertoires in COVID-19. The table came from immunoSEQ multiplex PCR; TCRdb's copy has only in-frame clones and leaves some out. The top ten hold roughly 8.7% of the sample, which has 150,000 to 200,000 clones, approximately 83% seen once. Sequencing was performed on peripheral blood. The receptors originated from a man aged 45-65 years with active or convalescent COVID-19. CDR3s include the opening cysteine and the closing phenylalanine or tryptophan. Fields, in order: J gene, V gene, CDR3 protein.

j_gene: TRBJ1-1
v_gene: TRBV28
CDR3aa: CASSPNSYSTEAFF

j_gene: TRBJ1-6
v_gene: TRBV11-2
CDR3aa: CASSLEGGTSPLHF

j_gene: TRBJ1-1
v_gene: TRBV19
CDR3aa: CASRQMAAENTEAFF

j_gene: TRBJ2-5
v_gene: TRBV11-2
CDR3aa: CASSPSGAVGQETQYF

j_gene: TRBJ1-3
v_gene: TRBV5-4
CDR3aa: CASSLTTGGGGNTIYF

j_gene: TRBJ1-2
v_gene: TRBV11-2
CDR3aa: CASSQDRVDGYTF

j_gene: TRBJ1-1
v_gene: TRBV6-5
CDR3aa: CASRVSSPFEAFF

j_gene: TRBJ2-5
v_gene: TRBV6-5
CDR3aa: CASSSPRAGRAETQYF

j_gene: TRBJ2-5
v_gene: TRBV7-9
CDR3aa: CASRRGGGSQETQYF

j_gene: TRBJ1-3
v_gene: TRBV28
CDR3aa: CASSLFRQTGSGNTIYF